The subject of this entry is one T cell receptor (beta chain). Its binding antigen is unknown. Base qualities are not at hand, and no much larger clone is one base apart. The collaborating institutions used their own protocols to collect whole blood in K2EDTA tubes. Collaborator samples were shipped for TCRbeta analysis as frozen whole blood, isolated PBMCs, or DNA extracted from either sample type. TCRbeta CDR3 regions were amplified from genomic DNA by means of the immunoSEQ Assay, a bias-controlled multiplex PCR. As for how the authors treated the data: The number of nucleated cells in each sample was estimated by amplification of reference gene primers within the assay. Sequence reads were collapsed and filtered to measure the absolute abundance of every unique TCRbeta CDR3 rearrangement. For each sample, productive Simpson clonality was calculated as the square root of Simpson's diversity index over productive rearrangements. TCRdb retrieved this table from immuneACCESS and kept in-frame rearrangements only. Not all clones are present; in checked studies, unresolved V genes account for under half, and no reason is known for the remainder. V and J calls and clone size are copied from that table; D and trimming were computed from the DNA. The sample table contains more than 50,000 clones; only one count was recorded for around 90% of them. The ten largest clones take up about 12% of the sample.

From a lookup of the germline V gene (reference sequence), CDR1 and CDR2 are SEHNR and FQNEAQ. Its CDR3 holds 15 amino acids, cysteine through phenylalanine. Only the CDR3 portion is preserved as DNA: 45 bases, with reading frame beginning at the first base. The junction shows trimming of 5 bases on V and 5 bases on J, and the gene matches do not reach 8 bases of it. These data come from a study of blood T cell repertoires in COVID-19 (dated by TCRdb to the early 2020s). In terms of the full investigation: The collaborator samples originated in the United States, Italy and Spain and spanned the acute and convalescent phases of COVID-19. The prospective study material was composed of cDNA or gDNA derived from T cells, B-cell-depleted T cells, or PBMCs. The dataset comprised deeply sampled blood TCRbeta repertoires from subjects exposed to, actively infected with, or recovered from COVID-19. A freely available public database, intended as a resource for researchers studying the immune response to SARS-CoV-2, is where the repertoires were released. The samples were drawn from two sources: the first 160 participants of the ongoing ImmuneRACE study, and 1,000 to 1,500 subjects contributed by 6 global collaborators. Sample metadata almost always included a de-identified subject ID, COVID-19 status, age in years and sex. Where HLA class I and class II types were available, the types were taken from metadata supplied by the sample provider, not from assay-based typing.

Overall results and qualifications from the work: The amount of clinical and demographic metadata varied by source and participant and was provided uncurated.

The rearrangement joined TRBV7-9 to TRBJ1-4; 7 bases in between match TRBD1. The clonotype comes from a man aged 55 to 70 with active COVID-19. Sequencing was carried out using peripheral blood. For the CDR3, the sequence is CASSPQTGSNEKLFF. The nucleotide sequence reads TGTGCCAGCAGCCCGCAGACAGGGTCGAATGAAAAACTGTTTTTT. Joined to the reference TRBV7-9 and TRBJ1-4 proteins, this CDR3 gives the full variable domain: DTGVSQNPRHKITKRGQNVTFRCDPISEHNRLYWYRQTLGQGPEFLTYFQNEAQLEKSRLLSDRFSAERPKGSFSTLEIQRTEQGDSAMYLCASSPQTGSNEKLFFGSGTQLSVL.